This TCR beta chain comes out of a study of blood T cell repertoires in COVID-19. Study-level background: Nucleic acid was either cDNA or gDNA, and it came from T cells, B-cell-depleted T cells, or PBMCs.

Original analysis: Estimation of nucleated cell counts was performed using reference gene primer amplification. The assay was immunoSEQ multiplex PCR, and TCRdb's table has in-frame clones only and misses some. V, J and clone size reflect that table, while D and trimming were determined from the DNA. There are about 280,000 clones in the sample; 86% occur only once, and 2% to 2.5% lies in the top ten. Source material: peripheral blood. The clonotype comes from a young woman who had recovered from COVID-19.

For the CDR3, the DNA is TGTGCCAGTACGGAGGGTCTCTACAATGAGCAGTTCTTC. Its translation is CASTEGLYNEQFF. The chain uses TRBV19 and TRBJ2-1; tentatively, D is TRBD2 (6 bases). Trimming left V 7 bases short and J 3 bases short, with 10 bases between. This CDR3 region has 13 residues. In germline, CDR1 is LNHDA, CDR2 SQIVND (reference sequence). The full variable domain, in which reference TRBV19 and TRBJ2-1 provide the parts outside the CDR3, is DGGITQSPKYLFRKEGQNVTLSCEQNLNHDAMYWYRQDPGQGLRLIYYSQIVNDFQKGDIAEGYSVSREKKESFPLTVTSAQKNPTAFYLCASTEGLYNEQFFGPGTRLTVL.